This T cell receptor beta chain was documented in a study of T cells after posttransplantation cyclophosphamide. General study results and limits: Later blood repertoires were often dominated by clones from the donor CD8+ memory compartment. Blood and skin or GI T cell repertoires showed limited TRB overlap. Recipient CMV seropositivity and CMV reactivation strongly tracked TRB clonality.

This CDR3 is built from 15 residues. The germline V and J ends were trimmed by 3 bases and 5 bases, with 12 bases remaining between them. Germline CDR1 reads SGHRS; CDR2 reads YFSETQ. Method: immunoSEQ multiplex PCR; TCRdb's copy keeps in-frame clones and lacks some. Of 12,000 or so clones in the sample, 2% to 2.5% are singletons; the top ten hold about 16%. About this clone: Its antigen is unidentified.

Busulfan-fludarabine conditioning, marrow transplant, and cyclophosphamide on days +3 and +4 were administered. The chain uses TRBV5-1 and TRBJ1-6; D not resolved. Specimen: PBMCs, collected after allogeneic stem cell transplant with posttransplant cyclophosphamide. The source of this sequence is a male patient aged 25-45 years who received an allogeneic stem cell transplant from a related donor, was CMV-positive, and had no GVHD. The graft donor may account for some of the T cells. The CDR3 loop reads CASSSSAGNNSPLHF. The CDR3 region has the DNA TGCGCCAGCAGCTCCTCGGCGGGGAATAATTCACCCCTCCACTTT.